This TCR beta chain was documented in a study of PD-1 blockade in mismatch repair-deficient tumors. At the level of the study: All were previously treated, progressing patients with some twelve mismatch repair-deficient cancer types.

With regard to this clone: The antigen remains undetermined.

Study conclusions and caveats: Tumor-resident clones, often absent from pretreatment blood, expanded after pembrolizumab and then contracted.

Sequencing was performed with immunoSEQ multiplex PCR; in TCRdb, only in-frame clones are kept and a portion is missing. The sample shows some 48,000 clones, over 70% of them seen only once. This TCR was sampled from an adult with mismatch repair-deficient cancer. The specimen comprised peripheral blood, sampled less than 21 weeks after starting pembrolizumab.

The CDR3 DNA sequence: TGTGCAAGTCGCTTACCGGACGGATGCTGTGGGGGAAAACTGTTTTTT. It codes for CASRLPDGCCGGKLFF. The rearrangement links TRBV12-2 to TRBJ1-4. TRBV12-2 is given as a pseudogene. CDR3 size: 16 residues.